This T cell receptor beta chain was sequenced for a study of somatic mutations in cytotoxic T cells in rheumatoid arthritis. General study points: CD8+ clonality rose with age in rheumatoid arthritis patients, not healthy controls.

Profiling relied on immunoSEQ multiplex PCR, and the TCRdb table lists in-frame clones only, not all of them. The sample includes fewer than 25,000 clones, approximately 80% of them seen just once. Germline lookup yields CDR1 SGHDT and CDR2 YYEEEE. The CDR3 has 13 amino acids. V shed 7 bases and J shed 0 bases, with 8 bases lying between them. For this clone: Its antigen is as yet unknown.

Sequencing was done on a sample of CD8+ T cells sorted from blood. The chain has TRBV5-6 and TRBJ2-1; no definite D call. The TCR sequence derives from a woman aged 50 to 65 in good health. The CDR3: CASAGYSYNEQFF. CDR3 nucleotides: TGTGCCAGCGCCGGTTACTCCTACAATGAGCAGTTCTTC.